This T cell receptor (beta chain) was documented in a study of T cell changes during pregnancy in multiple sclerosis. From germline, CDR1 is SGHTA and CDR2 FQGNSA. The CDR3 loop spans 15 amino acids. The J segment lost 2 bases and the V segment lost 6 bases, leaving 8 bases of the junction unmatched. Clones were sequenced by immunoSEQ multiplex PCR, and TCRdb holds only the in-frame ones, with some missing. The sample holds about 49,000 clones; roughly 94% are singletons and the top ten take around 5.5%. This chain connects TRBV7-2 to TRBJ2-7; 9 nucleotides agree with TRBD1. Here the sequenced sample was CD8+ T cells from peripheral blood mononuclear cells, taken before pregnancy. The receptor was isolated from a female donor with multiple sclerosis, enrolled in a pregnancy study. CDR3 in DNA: TGTGCCAGCAGTTCATCCGGGACAGGGCCCTACGAGCAGTACTTC. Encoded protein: CASSSSGTGPYEQYF. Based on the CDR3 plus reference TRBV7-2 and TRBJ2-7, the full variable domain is GAGVSQSPSNKVTEKGKDVELRCDPISGHTALYWYRQSLGQGLEFLIYFQGNSAPDKSGLPSDRFSAERTGGSVSTLTIQRTQQEDSAVYLCASSSSGTGPYEQYFGPGTRLTVT.